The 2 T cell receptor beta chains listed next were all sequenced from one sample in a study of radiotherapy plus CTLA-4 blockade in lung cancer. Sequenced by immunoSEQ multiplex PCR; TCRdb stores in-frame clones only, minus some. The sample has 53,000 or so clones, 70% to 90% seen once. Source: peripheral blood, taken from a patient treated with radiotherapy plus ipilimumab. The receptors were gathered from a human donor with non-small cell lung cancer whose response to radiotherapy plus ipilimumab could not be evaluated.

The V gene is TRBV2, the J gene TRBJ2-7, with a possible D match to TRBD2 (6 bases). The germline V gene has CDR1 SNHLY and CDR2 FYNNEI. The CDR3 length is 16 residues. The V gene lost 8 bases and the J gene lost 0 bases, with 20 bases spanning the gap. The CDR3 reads CASDPGERDHSYEQYF. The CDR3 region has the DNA TGTGCCAGCGACCCGGGGGAGAGGGACCACTCCTACGAGCAGTACTTC.

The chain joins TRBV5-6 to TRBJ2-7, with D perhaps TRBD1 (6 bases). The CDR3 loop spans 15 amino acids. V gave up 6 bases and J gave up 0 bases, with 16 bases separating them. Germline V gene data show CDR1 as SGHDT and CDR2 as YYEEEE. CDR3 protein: CASNLRQASSYEQYF. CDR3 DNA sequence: TGTGCCAGCAACCTCAGACAGGCCTCCTCCTACGAGCAGTACTTC.